This T cell receptor (beta chain) was sequenced for a study of blood T cell repertoires in COVID-19. V lost 5 bases and J lost 2; bases outside the gene matches: 6. The CDR3 is made up of 15 amino acids. Germline values: CDR1 SEHNR, CDR2 FQNEAQ (reference sequence). Original methodology: Nucleated cell number was recorded as an estimate derived from reference gene primer amplification. TCRdb's table, derived via immunoSEQ multiplex PCR, lists solely in-frame clones and lacks some. The V and J calls and clone size come from that table; D and trimming were worked out from the DNA. The table shows more than 300,000 clones, with around 84% occurring only once.

This receptor was obtained from a young man who had recovered from COVID-19. Sequencing was performed on PBMCs or T cells enriched from blood (not recorded which). V and J are TRBV7-9 and TRBJ2-7; TRBD1 matches at 10 bases. The CDR3 sequence: CASSPGTGDPYEQYF. The CDR3, as DNA: TGTGCCAGCAGCCCCGGGACAGGGGATCCCTACGAGCAGTACTTC.